These T cell receptor beta chains were read from a single sample in a study of CD8 T cells in Susac syndrome. TCRdb reprocessed the immunoSEQ multiplex PCR reads with MiXCR, giving one entry per CDR3 protein. The table includes roughly 130,000 distinct CDR3 sequences, nearly 95% detected once. The sample taken for sequencing was CD4+ T cells from PBMCs. All receptors derive from a human donor in good health. The CDR3 runs from the conserved cysteine through the conserved F or W. The order of the fields is V gene, CDR3 protein.

V gene: TRBV30; CDR3 protein: CAWSGGLDQPQHF
V gene: TRBV29-1; CDR3 protein: CSVELRGASYEQYF
V gene: TRBV21-1; CDR3 protein: CASITGTFNQPQHF
V gene: TRBV5-1; CDR3 protein: CASSRDSNEKLFF
V gene: TRBV4-1; CDR3 protein: CASSQDIVPHTEAFF
V gene: TRBV7-2; CDR3 protein: CASSKGLAVYEQYF
V gene: TRBV3-1; CDR3 protein: CASSQAGNNQPQHF
V gene: TRBV2; CDR3 protein: CASSLDTRRPNEQFF
V gene: TRBV12-3/TRBV12-4; CDR3 protein: CASSFPDGSYEQYF
V gene: TRBV9; CDR3 protein: CASSAGTGGLGEQFF
V gene: TRBV18; CDR3 protein: CASSPDQVSNQPQHF
V gene: TRBV18; CDR3 protein: CASSPGLRETQYF
V gene: TRBV5-4; CDR3 protein: CASSPDRAVNYGYTF
V gene: TRBV9; CDR3 protein: CASSVGTGNTIYF
V gene: TRBV7-9; CDR3 protein: CASSLEPREQYF
V gene: TRBV5-1; CDR3 protein: CASSHKQGSNQPQHF